This TCR beta chain comes out of a study of glioma-infiltrating T cells after dendritic cell vaccination (dated by TCRdb to 2016 to 2017). With regard to the full study: Of the roughly 15 glioblastoma patients in the cohort, all drawn from Phase I and II dendritic cell vaccination trials, 9 were newly diagnosed and 6 had recurrent disease. Post-vaccination tumor came from repeat resection after recurrence, with several pre/post tumor pairs available. Tumor-infiltrating lymphocyte content was quantified and tumor and blood repertoires were compared in dendritic cell-vaccinated glioblastoma patients by deep sequencing of TCR beta CDR3 regions. TCR sequencing metrics, including TIL content and tumor-blood repertoire overlap, were correlated with survival after dendritic cell vaccination. Study-wide findings and limitations: The three-group TCR overlap response model was described as speculative and requiring prospective validation. After dendritic cell vaccination, a higher estimated pretreatment TIL content predicted longer time to progression and overall survival. TCR clonality showed no direct relationship with survival, which suggests that a diverse polyclonal response may be important. The cohort was small and heterogeneous, and full blood and tumor sets were available for few patients, with initial-recurrent tumor pairs available for even fewer patients.

With respect to this clone: Its antigen has not been determined. No much larger clone is present one base from it, and per-base qualities are unavailable.

CDR1 MGHRA and CDR2 YSYEKL were looked up in the germline V gene. Germline trimming: 2 bases from V, 5 bases from J; junction bases outside gene matches: 6. Its CDR3 holds 14 amino acids, cysteine through phenylalanine. The kept DNA is CDR3 alone, 42 bases in frame from the first base. This sample's time point label indicates: after dendritic cell vaccination, including at tumor progression/relapse. The vaccine was prepared from monocyte-derived dendritic cells that were cultured for around 7 days with IL-4 and GM-CSF and then pulsed overnight with autologous tumor lysate. Selection of patients required sufficient residual fresh-frozen tumor tissue and over two years of available survival data. Patients received autologous tumor lysate-pulsed dendritic cell vaccination between about 2002 and 2012. Molecular status otherwise varied across the glioblastoma patients, but none of them carried an isocitrate dehydrogenase mutation. Patients received three intradermal dendritic cell vaccine injections at biweekly intervals in the arm below the axilla. Tumor specimens were washed free of blood, necrotic areas were removed, and H&E staining confirmed over 20% tumor content before DNA isolation. The Qiagen DNeasy Blood extraction Kit was used for extraction of genomic DNA.

Using the immunoSEQ assay, TCRB CDR3 regions were amplified from roughly 1.9 micrograms of genomic DNA, or from all available DNA when less than that was on hand. The multiplex PCR employed 60 forward primers targeting TCR V beta segments and 13 reverse primers targeting J beta segments. To estimate the number of reads per starting template, synthetic control templates were added to each sample at limiting dilution. The Illumina HiSeq System generated 87 bp sequencing reads. Per the original workflow: PCR and sequencing errors were removed by merging closely related sequences with a nearest neighbor algorithm. The study used only tumor samples in which more than 100 unique TCRs were identified. Estimated TIL fraction divided T cell count from reads and spike-in coverage by input cells, assuming 6.4 pg DNA per diploid cell. TCR overlap was measured as the percentage of unique tumor TCR beta sequences that were also present in the peripheral blood of the same patient. As stored in TCRdb, this immuneACCESS dataset retains in-frame rearrangements with V and J assigned. A fraction of the clones does not appear; measured against another copy, unresolved V genes explain less than half of the discrepancy, and the remainder lacks a known reason. V and J calls and clone size are as listed in that table; D and trimming were resolved from the DNA. For this sample the table gives a few thousand clones, of which roughly 72% were detected only once. In total, the top ten clones hold about 12% of the sample.

The receptor chain draws on TRBV4-1 and TRBJ2-7, and 7 junctional nucleotides match TRBD1. This receptor was obtained from a human donor with glioblastoma. The material was tumor tissue, obtained after dendritic cell vaccination. In nucleotide form, the sequence is TGCGCCAGCAGCCAAAGGGTACAGGGGAACGAGCAGTACTTC. It translates as CASSQRVQGNEQYF.